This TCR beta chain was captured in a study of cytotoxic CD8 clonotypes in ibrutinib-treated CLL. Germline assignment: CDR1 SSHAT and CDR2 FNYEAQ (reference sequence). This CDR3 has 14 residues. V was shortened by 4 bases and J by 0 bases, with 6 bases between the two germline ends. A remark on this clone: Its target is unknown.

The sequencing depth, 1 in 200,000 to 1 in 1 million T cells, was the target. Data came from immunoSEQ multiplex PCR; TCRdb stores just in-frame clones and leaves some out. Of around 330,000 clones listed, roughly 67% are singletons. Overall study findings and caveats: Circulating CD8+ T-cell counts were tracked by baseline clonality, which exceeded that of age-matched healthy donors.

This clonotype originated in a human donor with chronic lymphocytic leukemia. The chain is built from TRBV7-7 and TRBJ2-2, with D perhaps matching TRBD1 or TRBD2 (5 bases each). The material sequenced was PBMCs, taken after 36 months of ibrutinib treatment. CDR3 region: CASSWGPNTGELFF. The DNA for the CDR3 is TGTGCCAGCAGCTGGGGACCGAACACCGGGGAGCTGTTTTTT.